The sequence of this T cell receptor beta chain was determined in a study of response to subunit inactivated influenza vaccine. This CDR3 spans 16 amino acids. CDR1 SGHRS and CDR2 YFSETQ come from the germline V gene. V lost 0 bases, J lost 4 bases, and 9 bases stayed unmatched. TCRdb re-derived calls from the RT-PCR reads in MiXCR, one entry per CDR3 protein. The data contain about 650,000 distinct CDR3 sequences, 13% to 15% of them singletons. Ten or more counts support this clonotype. The V call is TRBV5-1, the J call TRBJ1-1; 7 bases are shared with TRBD1. The sequencing here drew on PBMCs from blood, taken 14 to 15 days before vaccination. This sequence originates from a man aged 50 to 60 who received an inactivated influenza vaccine. CDR3: CASSLEKGARATEAFF. The CDR3 bases are TGCGCCAGCAGCTTGGAAAAGGGGGCGCGCGCCACTGAAGCTTTCTTT.